This TCR beta chain was captured by sequencing in a study of vaccination effects on CD4 cells after COVID-19. Across the study: In culture with 10 IU/ml IL-2 and roughly 9.3 ug/ml peptides, PBMC were grown at roughly 2 million per well.

Per the germline V gene, CDR1 is MNHEY and CDR2 is SVGAGI. The CDR3 spans 14 residues. The V gene end was trimmed by 6 bases and the J gene end by 3 bases; junction bases not matched to a gene: 4. Using immunoSEQ multiplex PCR, the repertoire was profiled, and TCRdb retains in-frame clones only, with some absent. Here the sample spans more than 60,000 clones, about 74% being singletons. This clone was seen only once. Its antigen is as yet unknown. Following culture for around 10 days, CD4+ T cells were isolated. Participants were given two doses of BNT162b2 or mRNA-1273 vaccine. A half-medium replacement with IL-2 medium was carried out on days 3 and 7.

This sample comprised CD4+ T cells from PBMCs cultured without peptide, obtained after COVID-19 vaccination. The chain has TRBV6-5 and TRBJ2-7, with TRBD2 matching 11 bases. This receptor was identified in a human donor who received a COVID-19 vaccine. CDR3 DNA sequence: TGTGCCAGCAGAACTAGCGGGGGCTACTACGAGCAGTACGTC. Its protein is CASRTSGGYYEQYV.